These 2 T cell receptor beta chains were all obtained from the same sample, sequenced in a study of T cell repertoires in cytomegalovirus infection. TCRdb re-analysed the reads in MiXCR, keeping a single row per CDR3 protein. The sample shows 160,000 or so distinct CDR3 sequences, roughly a quarter of them seen only once. The source material was PBMCs. The receptors shown here come from a human donor in good health (CMV status not recorded). Some clones in this sample may be carry-over from other donors' samples.

This clonotype was picked up a small number of times. The rearrangement links TRBV12-3 or TRBV12-4 to TRBJ1-3; D gene uncertain. The CDR3 runs 15 residues. V was cut by 1 base and J by 1 base, with 8 bases left in between. For the CDR3, the DNA is TGTGCCAGCAGTTTAGGGGTTTTTTCTGGAAACACCATATATTTT. It specifies CASSLGVFSGNTIYF.

This sequence joins TRBV23-1 and TRBJ1-1, with D possibly matching TRBD1 (5 bases). TRBV23-1 is known as an ORF, though its function is uncertain. Trimming left V 3 bases short and J 0 bases short, with 23 bases between. CDR3 length: 19 residues. CDR3 residues: CASSHSLGHGRNMNTEAFF. The CDR3 DNA sequence: TGCGCCAGCAGTCATTCCTTAGGACACGGCAGAAATATGAACACTGAAGCTTTCTTT.